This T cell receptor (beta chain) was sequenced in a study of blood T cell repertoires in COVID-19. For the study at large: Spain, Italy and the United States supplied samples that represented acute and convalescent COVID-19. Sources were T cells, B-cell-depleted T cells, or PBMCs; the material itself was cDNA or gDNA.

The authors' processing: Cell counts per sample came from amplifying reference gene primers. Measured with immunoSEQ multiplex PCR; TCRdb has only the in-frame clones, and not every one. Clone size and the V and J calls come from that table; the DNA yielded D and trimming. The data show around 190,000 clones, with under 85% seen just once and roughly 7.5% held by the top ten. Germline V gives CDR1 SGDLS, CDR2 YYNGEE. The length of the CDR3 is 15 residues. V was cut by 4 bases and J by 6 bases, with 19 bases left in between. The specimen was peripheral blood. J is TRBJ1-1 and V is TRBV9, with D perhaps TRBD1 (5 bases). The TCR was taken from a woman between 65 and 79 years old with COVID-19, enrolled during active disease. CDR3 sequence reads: CASSPLGAGWSEAFF. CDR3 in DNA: TGTGCCAGCAGCCCTCTTGGGGCAGGGTGGTCTGAAGCTTTCTTT.